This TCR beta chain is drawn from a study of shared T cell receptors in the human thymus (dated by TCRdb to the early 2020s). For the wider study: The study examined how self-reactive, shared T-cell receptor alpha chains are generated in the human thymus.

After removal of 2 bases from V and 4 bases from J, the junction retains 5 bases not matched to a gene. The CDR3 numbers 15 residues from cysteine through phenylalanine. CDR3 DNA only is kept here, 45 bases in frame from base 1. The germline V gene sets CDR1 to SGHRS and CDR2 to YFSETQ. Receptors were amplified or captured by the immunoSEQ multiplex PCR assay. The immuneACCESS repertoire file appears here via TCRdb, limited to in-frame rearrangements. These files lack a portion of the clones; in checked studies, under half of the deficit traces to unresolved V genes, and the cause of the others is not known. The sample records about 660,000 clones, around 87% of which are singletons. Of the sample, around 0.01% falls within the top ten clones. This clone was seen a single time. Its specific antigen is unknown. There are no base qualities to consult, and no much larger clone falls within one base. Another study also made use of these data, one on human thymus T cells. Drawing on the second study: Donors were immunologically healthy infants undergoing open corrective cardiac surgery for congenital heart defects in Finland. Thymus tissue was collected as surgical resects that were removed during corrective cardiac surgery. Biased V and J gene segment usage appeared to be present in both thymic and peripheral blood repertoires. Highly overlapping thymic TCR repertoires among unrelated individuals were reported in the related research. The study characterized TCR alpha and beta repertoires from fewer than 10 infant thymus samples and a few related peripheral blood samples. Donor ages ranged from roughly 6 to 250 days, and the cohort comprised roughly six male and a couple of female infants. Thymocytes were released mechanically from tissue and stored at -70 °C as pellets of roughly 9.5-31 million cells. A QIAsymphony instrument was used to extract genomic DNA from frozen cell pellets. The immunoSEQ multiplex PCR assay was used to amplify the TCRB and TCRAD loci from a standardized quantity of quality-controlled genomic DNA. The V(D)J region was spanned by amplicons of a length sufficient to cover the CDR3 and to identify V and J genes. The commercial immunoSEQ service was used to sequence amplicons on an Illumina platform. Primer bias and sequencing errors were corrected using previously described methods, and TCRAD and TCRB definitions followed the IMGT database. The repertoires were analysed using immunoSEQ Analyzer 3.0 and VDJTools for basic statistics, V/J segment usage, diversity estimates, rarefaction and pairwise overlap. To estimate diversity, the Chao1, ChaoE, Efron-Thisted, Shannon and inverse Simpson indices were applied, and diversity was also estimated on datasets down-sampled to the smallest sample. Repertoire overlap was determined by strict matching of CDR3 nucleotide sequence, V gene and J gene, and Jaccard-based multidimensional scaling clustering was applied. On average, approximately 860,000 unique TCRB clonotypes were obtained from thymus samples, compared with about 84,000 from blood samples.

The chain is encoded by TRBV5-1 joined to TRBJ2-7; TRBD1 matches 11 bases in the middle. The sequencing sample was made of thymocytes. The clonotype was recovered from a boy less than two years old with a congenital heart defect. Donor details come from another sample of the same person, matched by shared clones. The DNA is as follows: TGCGCCAGCAGCTTCAGAGGGACAGGGGGGTACGAGCAGTACTTC. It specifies CASSFRGTGGYEQYF.